This is a list of T cell receptor beta chains from one sample in a study of blood T cell repertoires in COVID-19. Clones were read by immunoSEQ multiplex PCR, and TCRdb kept only the in-frame ones, dropping some. The data show around 150,000 clones, 87% seen once. The sample comprised peripheral blood. The receptors here all came from a woman aged 55-69 years with active or convalescent COVID-19. Each CDR3 is given without its conserved first and last residue. Clone size is stated in some rows and not others, as once, few, many or a class when expanded.

v_gene	abundance	j_gene	CDR3aa
TRBV7-8	.	TRBJ2-5	ASSLSGLAGGPQETQY
TRBV6-5	.	TRBJ2-7	ASSPTQTGHEQY
TRBV2	.	TRBJ2-7	ASSAAYEQY
TRBV7-9	.	TRBJ1-3	ASSYWDRDGNTIY
TRBV6-2/TRBV6-3	.	TRBJ2-7	ASSGLAGEYEQY
TRBV5-5	.	TRBJ2-5	ASSLTGGETQY
TRBV3-1/TRBV3-2	.	TRBJ1-3	ASSQVTAGNTIY
TRBV18	.	TRBJ1-1	ASSQPGQGASTEAF
TRBV9	once	TRBJ2-3	ASSGGGNTQY
TRBV6-5	.	TRBJ1-1	ASSPKGRRDHEAF
TRBV9	.	TRBJ2-1	ASSVLGSSYNEQF
TRBV11-2	.	TRBJ2-1	ASSRSGASYNEQF
TRBV20-1	.	TRBJ2-3	SAGGRERPY
TRBV3-1/TRBV3-2	.	TRBJ1-1	ASSQVDRAF
TRBV6-2/TRBV6-3	.	TRBJ1-5	ASSYSIGGLVDVGNQPQH
TRBV10-1	.	TRBJ1-3	APMGTDVSFGNTIY
TRBV21-1	.	TRBJ1-5	ASSRSTGPNQPQH
TRBV29-1	.	TRBJ2-1	SVENPNRGNEQF
TRBV2	.	TRBJ1-3	ASRIAGSSGNTIY
TRBV18	.	TRBJ1-4	ASSPDTGSNEKLF
TRBV30	once	TRBJ2-1	AWSSKQSREQF
TRBV19	.	TRBJ1-1	ASSDKGNTEAF
TRBV7-3	.	TRBJ2-2	ASSLGLGGGELF
TRBV7-2	.	TRBJ1-6	ASSLMDRLNSPLH
TRBV7-7	.	TRBJ1-3	ASSLAGGAGNTIY
TRBV7-2	.	TRBJ1-1	ASSLGGQPEAF
TRBV9	.	TRBJ2-7	ASSVGAAGDYEQY
TRBV6-1	.	TRBJ1-1	ASSEYRDTEAF
TRBV3-1/TRBV3-2	.	TRBJ2-5	ASSQDQTSGAGETQY
TRBV18	.	TRBJ1-1	ASSTNGGGQANTEAF
TRBV7-8	.	TRBJ1-6	ASSSTGQIYNSPLH
TRBV4-3	.	TRBJ1-3	ASSQEGQANSGNTIY
TRBV18	.	TRBJ1-1	ASSPQGVAEAF
TRBV19	.	TRBJ2-5	ASSIQNQETQY
TRBV7-2	.	TRBJ2-2	ASSSGLAFGAGELF
TRBV7-2	.	TRBJ2-7	ASSLAEGSSYEQY
TRBV5-4	.	TRBJ1-3	ASSANLPGNTIY
TRBV5-1	.	TRBJ1-2	ASSPGLFVPYGYT
TRBV12-3/TRBV12-4	.	TRBJ1-1	ASRGQGRTEAF
TRBV11-3	.	TRBJ1-1	ASSRGKDTEAF
TRBV28	.	TRBJ2-2	ASTIHGTPNTGELF
TRBV25-1	.	TRBJ1-1	ASSRTANTEAF
TRBV10-3	.	TRBJ2-3	ASRLDLSGSADTQY
TRBV3-1/TRBV3-2	.	TRBJ1-4	ASRRTGDLEKLF
TRBV9	.	TRBJ1-2	ASSVGPEEVYGYT
TRBV10-3	.	TRBJ2-7	AITVDGTSLNEQY
TRBV21-1	.	TRBJ1-2	ARNEGETRGSKECGYT
TRBV6-5	.	TRBJ1-1	ASSYGGFEVNTEAF
TRBV11-2	once	TRBJ1-1	ASSFDRDTEAF
TRBV11-2	.	TRBJ1-5	ASSLERDSNQPQH
TRBV2	.	TRBJ2-7	ASSGEYEQY
TRBV10-3	.	TRBJ2-1	AISGDRANEQF
TRBV27	.	TRBJ1-2	ASSPRGSGYT